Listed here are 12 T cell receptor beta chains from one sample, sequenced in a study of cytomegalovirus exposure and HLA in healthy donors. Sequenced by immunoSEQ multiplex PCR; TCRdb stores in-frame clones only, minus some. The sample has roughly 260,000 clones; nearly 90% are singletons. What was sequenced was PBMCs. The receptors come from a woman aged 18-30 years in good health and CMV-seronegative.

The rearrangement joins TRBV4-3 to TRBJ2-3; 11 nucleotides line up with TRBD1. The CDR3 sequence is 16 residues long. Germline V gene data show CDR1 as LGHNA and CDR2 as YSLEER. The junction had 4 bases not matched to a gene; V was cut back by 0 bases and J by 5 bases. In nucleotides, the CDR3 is TGCGCCAGCAGCCAAGATTTGGGACAGGGGGGAGATACGCAGTATTTT. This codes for CASSQDLGQGGDTQYF.

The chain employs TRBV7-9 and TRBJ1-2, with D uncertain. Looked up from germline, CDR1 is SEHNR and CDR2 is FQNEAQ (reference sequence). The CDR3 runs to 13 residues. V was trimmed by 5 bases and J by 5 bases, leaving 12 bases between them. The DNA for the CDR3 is TGTGCCAGCAGCCAAACAGTCGGTTATGGCTACACCTTC. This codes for CASSQTVGYGYTF. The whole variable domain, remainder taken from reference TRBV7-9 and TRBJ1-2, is DTGVSQNPRHKITKRGQNVTFRCDPISEHNRLYWYRQTLGQGPEFLTYFQNEAQLEKSRLLSDRFSAERPKGSFSTLEIQRTEQGDSAMYLCASSQTVGYGYTFGSGTRLTVV.

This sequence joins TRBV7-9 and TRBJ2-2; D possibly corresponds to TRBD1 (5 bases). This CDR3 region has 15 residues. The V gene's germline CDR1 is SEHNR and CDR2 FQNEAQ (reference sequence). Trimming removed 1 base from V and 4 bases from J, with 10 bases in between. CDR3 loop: CASSLVRQSTGELFF. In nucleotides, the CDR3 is TGTGCCAGCAGCTTAGTTAGACAGAGCACCGGGGAGCTGTTTTTT. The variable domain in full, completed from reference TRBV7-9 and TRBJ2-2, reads DTGVSQNPRHKITKRGQNVTFRCDPISEHNRLYWYRQTLGQGPEFLTYFQNEAQLEKSRLLSDRFSAERPKGSFSTLEIQRTEQGDSAMYLCASSLVRQSTGELFFGEGSRLTVL.

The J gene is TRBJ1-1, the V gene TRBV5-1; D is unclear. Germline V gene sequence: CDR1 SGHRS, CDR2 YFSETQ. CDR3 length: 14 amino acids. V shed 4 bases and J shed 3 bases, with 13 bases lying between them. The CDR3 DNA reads TGCGCCAGCAGCCGGGTGAGGGTTGACACTGAAGCTTTCTTT. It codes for CASSRVRVDTEAFF.

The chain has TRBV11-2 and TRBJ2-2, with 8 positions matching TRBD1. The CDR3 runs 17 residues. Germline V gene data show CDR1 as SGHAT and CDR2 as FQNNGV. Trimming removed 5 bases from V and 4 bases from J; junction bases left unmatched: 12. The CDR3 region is CASSPLPPGQVTGELFF. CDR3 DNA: TGTGCCAGCAGCCCACTGCCCCCGGGACAGGTCACCGGGGAGCTGTTTTTT.

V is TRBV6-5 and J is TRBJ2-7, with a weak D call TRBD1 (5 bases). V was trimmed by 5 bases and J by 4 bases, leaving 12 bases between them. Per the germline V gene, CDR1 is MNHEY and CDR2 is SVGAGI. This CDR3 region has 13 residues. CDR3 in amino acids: CASSPGLVYEQYV. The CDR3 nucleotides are TGTGCCAGCAGTCCAGGGCTGGTGTACGAGCAGTACGTC.

The CDR3 spells CASSLDRTASYNEQFF. The CDR3 DNA reads as TGTGCCAGCAGTTTAGACCGGACAGCCTCCTACAATGAGCAGTTCTTC. The chain employs TRBV27 and TRBJ2-1, with a possible D match to TRBD1 (6 bases). In germline, CDR1 is MNHEY, CDR2 SMNVEV (reference sequence). The CDR3 contains 16 residues. V lost 2 bases to trimming and J lost 0 bases, with 11 bases between them.

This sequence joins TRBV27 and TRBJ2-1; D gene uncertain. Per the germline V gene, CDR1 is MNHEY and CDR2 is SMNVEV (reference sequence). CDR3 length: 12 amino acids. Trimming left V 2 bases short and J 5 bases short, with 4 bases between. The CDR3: CASSLGHNEQFF. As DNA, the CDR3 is TGTGCCAGCAGTTTAGGCCACAATGAGCAGTTCTTC.

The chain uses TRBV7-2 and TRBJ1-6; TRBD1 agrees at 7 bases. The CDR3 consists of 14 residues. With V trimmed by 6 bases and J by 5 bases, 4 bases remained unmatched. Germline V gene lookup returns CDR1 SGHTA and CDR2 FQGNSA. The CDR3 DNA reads TGTGCCAGCAGATCCGGGACAGATAATTCACCCCTCCACTTT. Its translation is CASRSGTDNSPLHF.

Here the CDR3 reads CASSEIGLTQETQYF. Here the CDR3 DNA reads TGTGCCAGCAGTGAAATAGGACTTACCCAAGAGACCCAGTACTTC. This chain joins TRBV6-1 and TRBJ2-5; TRBD2 is a possible D gene (5 bases). In germline, CDR1 is MNHNS, CDR2 SASEGT. V was cut by 2 bases and J by 1 base, with 11 bases left in between. This CDR3 comprises 15 residues.

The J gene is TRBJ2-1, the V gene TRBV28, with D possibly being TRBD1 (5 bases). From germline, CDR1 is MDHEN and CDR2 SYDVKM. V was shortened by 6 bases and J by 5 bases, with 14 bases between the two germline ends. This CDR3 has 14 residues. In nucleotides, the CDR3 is TGTGCCAGCAGCCCGGGTGACAGAGACAATGAGCAGTTCTTC. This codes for CASSPGDRDNEQFF. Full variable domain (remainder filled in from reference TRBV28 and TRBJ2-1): DVKVTQSSRYLVKRTGEKVFLECVQDMDHENMFWYRQDPGLGLRLIYFSYDVKMKEKGDIPEGYSVSREKKERFSLILESASTNQTSMYLCASSPGDRDNEQFFGPGTRLTVL.

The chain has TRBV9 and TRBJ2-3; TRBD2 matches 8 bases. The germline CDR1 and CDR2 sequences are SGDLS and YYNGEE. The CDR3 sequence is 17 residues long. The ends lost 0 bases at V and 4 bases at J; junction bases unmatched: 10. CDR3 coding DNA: TGTGCCAGCAGCGTAGCTTTGGGAGCGGGGGACGCAGATACGCAGTATTTT. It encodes CASSVALGAGDADTQYF.